In its sample, the clone carrying this T cell receptor beta chain was seen a few times. This specimen comes from a study of T cell clones after liver transplantation. Profiling relied on immunoSEQ multiplex PCR, and the TCRdb table lists in-frame clones only, not all of them. The repertoire holds about 100,000 clones, with 82% as singletons. The CDR3 is made up of 15 amino acids. In germline, CDR1 is SGHVS, CDR2 FQNEAQ. V lost 5 bases to trimming and J lost 7 bases; unmatched junction nucleotides: 10. This chain connects TRBV7-8 to TRBJ1-2, with TRBD1 matching over 10 bases. The specimen comprised CD4+ T cells from blood, sampled before liver transplant. The source is a human donor who received a liver transplant. The CDR3 reads CASSLVGGQGIGYTF. CDR3 DNA: TGTGCCAGCAGCCTTGTGGGGGGACAGGGGATTGGCTACACCTTC.